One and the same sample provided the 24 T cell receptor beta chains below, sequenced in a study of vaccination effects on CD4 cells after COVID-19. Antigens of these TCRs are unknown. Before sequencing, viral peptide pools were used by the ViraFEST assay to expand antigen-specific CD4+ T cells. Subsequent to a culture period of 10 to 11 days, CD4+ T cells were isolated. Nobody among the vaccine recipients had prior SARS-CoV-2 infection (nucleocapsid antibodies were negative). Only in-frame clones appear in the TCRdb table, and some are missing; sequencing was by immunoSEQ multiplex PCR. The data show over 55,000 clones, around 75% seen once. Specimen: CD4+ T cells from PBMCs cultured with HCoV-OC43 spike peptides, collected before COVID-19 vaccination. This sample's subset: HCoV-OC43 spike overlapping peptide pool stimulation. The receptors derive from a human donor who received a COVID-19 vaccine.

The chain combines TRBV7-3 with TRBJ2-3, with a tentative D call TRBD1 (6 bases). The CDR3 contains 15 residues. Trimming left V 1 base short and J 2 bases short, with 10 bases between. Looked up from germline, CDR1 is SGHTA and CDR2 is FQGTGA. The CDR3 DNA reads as TGTGCCAGCAGCTTAATTAGGGGGAACACAGATACGCAGTATTTT. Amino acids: CASSLIRGNTDTQYF.

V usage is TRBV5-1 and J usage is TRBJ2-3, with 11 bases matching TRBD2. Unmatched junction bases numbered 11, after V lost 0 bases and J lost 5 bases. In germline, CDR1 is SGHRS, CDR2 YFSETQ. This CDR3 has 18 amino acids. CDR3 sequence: CASSLVRLAGGDGDTQYF. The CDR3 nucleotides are TGCGCCAGCAGCTTGGTCCGGCTAGCGGGGGGCGATGGAGATACGCAGTATTTT.

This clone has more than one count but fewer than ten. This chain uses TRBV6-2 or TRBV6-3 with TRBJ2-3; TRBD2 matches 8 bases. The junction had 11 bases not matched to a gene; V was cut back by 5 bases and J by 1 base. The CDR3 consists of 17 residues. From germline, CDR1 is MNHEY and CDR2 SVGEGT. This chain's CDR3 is CASSPRTSWRRTDTQYF. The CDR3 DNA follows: TGTGCCAGCAGTCCCCGGACTAGCTGGAGGCGCACAGATACGCAGTATTTT.

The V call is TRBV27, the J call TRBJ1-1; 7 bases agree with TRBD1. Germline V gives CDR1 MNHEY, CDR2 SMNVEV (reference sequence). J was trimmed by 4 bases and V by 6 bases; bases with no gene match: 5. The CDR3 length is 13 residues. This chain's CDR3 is CASSDRVSTEAFF. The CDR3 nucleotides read TGTGCCAGCAGCGACAGGGTGTCCACTGAAGCTTTCTTT.

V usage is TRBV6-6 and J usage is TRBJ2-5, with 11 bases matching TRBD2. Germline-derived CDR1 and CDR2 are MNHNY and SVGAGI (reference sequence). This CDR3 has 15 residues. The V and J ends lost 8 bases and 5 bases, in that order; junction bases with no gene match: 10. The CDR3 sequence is CASQSSGGAVETQYF. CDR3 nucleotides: TGTGCCAGCCAAAGTAGCGGGGGGGCCGTGGAGACCCAGTACTTC.

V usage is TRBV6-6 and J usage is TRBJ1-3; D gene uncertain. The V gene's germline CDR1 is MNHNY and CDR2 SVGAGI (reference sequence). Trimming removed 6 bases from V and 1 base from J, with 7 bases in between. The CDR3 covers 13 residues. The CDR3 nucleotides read TGTGCCAGCAGGAGAGGGTCTGGAAACACCATATATTTT. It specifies CASRRGSGNTIYF.

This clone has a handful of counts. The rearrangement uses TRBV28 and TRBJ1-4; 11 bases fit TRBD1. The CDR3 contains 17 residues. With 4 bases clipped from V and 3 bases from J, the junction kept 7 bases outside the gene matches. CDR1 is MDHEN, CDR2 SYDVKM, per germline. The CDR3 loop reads CASSSQGQGAANEKLFF. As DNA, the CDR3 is TGTGCCAGCAGTTCACAAGGACAGGGGGCAGCTAATGAAAAACTGTTTTTT.

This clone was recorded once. The CDR3 sequence: CASSQPGTGEEKLFF. The CDR3 bases are TGCGCCAGCAGCCAACCCGGGACAGGGGAAGAAAAACTGTTTTTT. V is TRBV5-1 and J is TRBJ1-4; 10 bases are shared with TRBD1. Germline values: CDR1 SGHRS, CDR2 YFSETQ. This CDR3 has 15 residues. V was pared by 4 bases and J by 8 bases, with 8 bases of the junction left unmatched.

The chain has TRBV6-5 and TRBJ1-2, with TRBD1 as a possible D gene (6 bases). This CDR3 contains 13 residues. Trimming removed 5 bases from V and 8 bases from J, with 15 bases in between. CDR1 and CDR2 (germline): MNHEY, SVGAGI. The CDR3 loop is CASSPQGSLGYTF. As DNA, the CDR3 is TGTGCCAGCAGTCCACAGGGTTCTCTAGGCTACACCTTC.

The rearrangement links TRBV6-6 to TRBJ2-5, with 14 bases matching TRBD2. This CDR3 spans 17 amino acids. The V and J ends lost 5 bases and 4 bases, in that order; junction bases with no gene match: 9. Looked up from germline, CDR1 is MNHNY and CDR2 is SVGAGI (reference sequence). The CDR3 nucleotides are TGTGCCAGCAGTCAGGGACTAGCGGGGGTAAAATCAGAGACCCAGTACTTC. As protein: CASSQGLAGVKSETQYF.

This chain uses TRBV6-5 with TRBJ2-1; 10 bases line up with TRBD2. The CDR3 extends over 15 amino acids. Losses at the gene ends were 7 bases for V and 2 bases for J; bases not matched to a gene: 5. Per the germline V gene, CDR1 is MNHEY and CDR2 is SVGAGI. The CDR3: CASKPGLATYNEQFF. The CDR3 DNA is TGTGCCAGCAAACCGGGACTAGCGACCTACAATGAGCAGTTCTTC.

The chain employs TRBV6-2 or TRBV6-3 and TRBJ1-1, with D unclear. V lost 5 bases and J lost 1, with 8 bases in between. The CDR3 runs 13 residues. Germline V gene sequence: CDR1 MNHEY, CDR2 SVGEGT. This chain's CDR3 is CASSTPGNTEAFF. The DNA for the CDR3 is TGTGCCAGCAGTACCCCAGGGAACACTGAAGCTTTCTTT.

The CDR3 sequence is CATEGDGDTQYF. The CDR3 coding sequence is TGCGCCACCGAAGGGGATGGAGATACGCAGTATTTT. This chain joins TRBV4-1 and TRBJ2-3, with TRBD1 as a possible D gene (5 bases). Trimming took 10 bases from V and 5 from J, leaving 13 bases between them. Germline V gives CDR1 MGHRA, CDR2 YSYEKL. This CDR3 comprises 12 residues.

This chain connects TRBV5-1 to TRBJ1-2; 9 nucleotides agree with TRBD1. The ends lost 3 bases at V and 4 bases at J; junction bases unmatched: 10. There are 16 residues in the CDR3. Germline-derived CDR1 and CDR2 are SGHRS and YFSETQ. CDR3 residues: CASSSETGGAVYGYTF. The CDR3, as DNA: TGCGCCAGCAGCTCCGAAACAGGGGGCGCCGTCTATGGCTACACCTTC.

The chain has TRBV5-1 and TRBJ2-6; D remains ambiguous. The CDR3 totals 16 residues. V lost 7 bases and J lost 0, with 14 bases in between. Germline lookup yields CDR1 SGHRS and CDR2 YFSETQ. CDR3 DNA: TGCGCCAGCTCGGTCGCAGTGAACTCTGGGGCCAACGTCCTGACTTTC. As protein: CASSVAVNSGANVLTF.

CDR3 DNA: TGTGCCAGCAACCGACAGGGGGCTGGCGAAAAACTGTTTTTT. It translates to CASNRQGAGEKLFF. The chain couples TRBV25-1 to TRBJ1-4; 10 nucleotides align to TRBD1. J lost 8 bases, V lost 7 bases, and 7 bases had no gene match. The germline V gene has CDR1 MGHDK and CDR2 SYGVNS. The CDR3 has 14 amino acids. Variable domain in full (rest from reference TRBV25-1 and TRBJ1-4): EADIYQTPRYLVIGTGKKITLECSQTMGHDKMYWYQQDPGMELHLIHYSYGVNSTEKGDLSSESTVSRIRTEHFPLTLESARPSHTSQYLCASNRQGAGEKLFFGSGTQLSVL.

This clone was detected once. The CDR3 DNA reads as TGTGCCAGCAGTTTATCGGCCAGGGCGGGCGAGCAGTACGTC. Its translation is CASSLSARAGEQYV. V gene TRBV28 combines with J gene TRBJ2-7, with D perhaps matching TRBD1 or TRBD2 (5 bases each). The CDR3 is made up of 14 amino acids. V was clipped by 1 base and J by 6 bases, with 13 bases between them. Looked up from germline, CDR1 is MDHEN and CDR2 is SYDVKM.

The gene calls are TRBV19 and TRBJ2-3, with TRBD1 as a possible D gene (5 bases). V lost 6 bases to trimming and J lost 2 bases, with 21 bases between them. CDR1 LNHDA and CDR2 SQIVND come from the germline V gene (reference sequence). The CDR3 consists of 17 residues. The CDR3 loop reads CASSQYLRQGTTDTQYF. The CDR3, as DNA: TGTGCCAGTAGCCAATACCTCCGGCAGGGCACCACAGATACGCAGTATTTT.

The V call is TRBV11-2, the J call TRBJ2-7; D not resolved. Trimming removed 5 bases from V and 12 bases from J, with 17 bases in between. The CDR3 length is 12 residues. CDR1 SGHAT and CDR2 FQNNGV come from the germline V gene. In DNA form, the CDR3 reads TGTGCCAGCAGCCCCGATGCATCCGCCCTGTACGTC. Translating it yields CASSPDASALYV.

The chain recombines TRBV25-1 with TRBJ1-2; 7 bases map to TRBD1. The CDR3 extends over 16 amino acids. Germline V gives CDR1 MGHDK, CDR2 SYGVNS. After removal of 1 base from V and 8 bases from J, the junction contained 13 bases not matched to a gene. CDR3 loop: CASSESWARQGFGYTF. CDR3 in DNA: TGTGCCAGCAGTGAATCATGGGCGCGACAGGGCTTCGGCTACACCTTC.

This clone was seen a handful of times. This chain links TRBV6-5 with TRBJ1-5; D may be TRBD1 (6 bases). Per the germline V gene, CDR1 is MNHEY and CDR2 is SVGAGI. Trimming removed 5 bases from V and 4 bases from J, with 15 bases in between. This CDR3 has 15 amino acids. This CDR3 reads CASSKIPTGNQPQHF. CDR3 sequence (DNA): TGTGCCAGCAGTAAAATACCGACAGGAAATCAGCCCCAGCATTTT.

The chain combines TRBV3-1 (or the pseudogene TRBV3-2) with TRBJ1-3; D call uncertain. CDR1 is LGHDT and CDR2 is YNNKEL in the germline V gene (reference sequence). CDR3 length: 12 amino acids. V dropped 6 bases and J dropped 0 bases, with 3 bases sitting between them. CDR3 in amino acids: CASSNSGNTIYF. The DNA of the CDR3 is TGTGCCAGCAGTAACTCTGGAAACACCATATATTTT.

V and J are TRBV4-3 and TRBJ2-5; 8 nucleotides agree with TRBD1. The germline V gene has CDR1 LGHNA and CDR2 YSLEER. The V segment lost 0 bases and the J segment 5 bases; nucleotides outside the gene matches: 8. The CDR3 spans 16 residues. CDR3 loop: CASSQDLAGGTETQYF. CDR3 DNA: TGCGCCAGCAGCCAAGATTTGGCAGGGGGCACGGAGACCCAGTACTTC.

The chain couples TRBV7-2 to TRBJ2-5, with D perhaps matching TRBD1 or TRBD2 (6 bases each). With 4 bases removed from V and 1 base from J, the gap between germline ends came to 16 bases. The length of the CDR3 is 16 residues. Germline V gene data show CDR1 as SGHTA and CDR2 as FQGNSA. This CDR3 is CASSWRGTRFQETQYF. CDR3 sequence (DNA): TGTGCCAGCAGCTGGAGGGGGACACGCTTCCAAGAGACCCAGTACTTC. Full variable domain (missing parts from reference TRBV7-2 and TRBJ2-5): GAGVSQSPSNKVTEKGKDVELRCDPISGHTALYWYRQSLGQGLEFLIYFQGNSAPDKSGLPSDRFSAERTGGSVSTLTIQRTQQEDSAVYLCASSWRGTRFQETQYFGPGTRLLVL.